This T cell receptor (beta chain) was identified in a study of cytomegalovirus exposure and HLA in healthy donors. The V gene lost 2 bases and the J gene lost 2 bases, with 16 bases spanning the gap. The CDR3 spans 16 residues. Germline CDR1 reads SGHAT; CDR2 reads FQNNGV. The study ran its PCR with 60 Vbeta and 13 Jbeta primers. The method was immunoSEQ multiplex PCR; TCRdb's version includes in-frame clones alone and lacks a portion of them. In the table there are 130,000 to 150,000 clones, about three quarters of which are singletons. Overall study results and limits: The study put around 180 TCR beta chains on its list as cytomegalovirus-associated. The study reported that TCR beta sequences accurately predicted HLA-A and HLA-B alleles in most subjects. In a later analysis, the majority of CMV-associated beta chains seemingly showed HLA restriction.

Regarding this clone: What it binds is not known.

The sample was PBMCs. This receptor was taken from a man younger than 30 in good health and CMV-seronegative. This chain connects TRBV11-2 to TRBJ2-7; D may be TRBD2 (5 bases). The CDR3 loop is CASSLSRGPYPYEQYF. In nucleotides, the CDR3 is TGTGCCAGCAGCTTAAGTCGGGGTCCCTATCCCTACGAGCAGTACTTC.